This TCR beta chain was sequenced for a study of shared clonotypes between healthy human individuals. Overall study findings and caveats: Lower generation probabilities were found for non-shared clonotypes than for those shared by all four donors. A handful of donors held about 5% of naive CD4 clonotypes in common.

Only in-frame clones appear in the TCRdb table, and some are missing; sequencing was by immunoSEQ multiplex PCR. The sample records more than 1.2 million clones, approximately 98.5% being singletons. Looked up from germline, CDR1 is SGHRS and CDR2 is YFSETQ. V was shortened by 7 bases and J by 4 bases, with 10 bases between the two germline ends. The CDR3 has 12 residues. Note on this clone: Its antigen is undetermined.

The sequencing sample was made of naive CD4+ T cells sorted from blood. As for subset: CD45RA+ positively selected. The V and J genes are TRBV5-1 and TRBJ2-3; D uncertain. This sequence originates from a man aged 25 to 45 in good health. CDR3 protein: CASHGDSDTQYF. Written as DNA, the CDR3 is TGCGCCAGCCACGGTGACTCAGATACGCAGTATTTT. The full variable domain, rest sourced from reference TRBV5-1 and TRBJ2-3, is KAGVTQTPRYLIKTRGQQVTLSCSPISGHRSVSWYQQTPGQGLQFLFEYFSETQRNKGNFPGRFSGRQFSNSRSEMNVSTLELGDSALYLCASHGDSDTQYFGPGTRLTVL.